This TCR beta chain was documented in a study of blood T cell repertoires in COVID-19. For the study at large: The samples span acute and convalescent COVID-19 from the United States, Italy and Spain. Sample material is recorded as cDNA or gDNA derived from T cells, B-cell-depleted T cells, or PBMCs.

In the source study's methods: Scientists estimated how many nucleated cells there were by amplifying reference gene primers. This table comes from immunoSEQ multiplex PCR, and its TCRdb copy is limited to in-frame clones, with some not included. The V and J calls and clone size come from that table; D and trimming were worked out from the DNA. The sample lists approximately 11,000 clones; around 91% were seen once. Germline V gives CDR1 MDHEN, CDR2 SYDVKM. The ends were cut back, 6 bases at V and 0 bases at J, with 11 bases in the middle. This CDR3 is built from 14 residues. The clonotype comes from a human donor in a cohort sampled during active COVID-19. The sample was peripheral blood. This chain links TRBV28 with TRBJ1-2; D is perhaps TRBD1 (6 bases). CDR3 in amino acids: CASRLTGTNYGYTF. The CDR3, as DNA: TGTGCCAGCAGGTTGACAGGAACTAACTATGGCTACACCTTC.